The 14 T cell receptor beta chains below come from one sample, sequenced in a study of CD8 T cells in ankylosing spondylitis (dated 2017 in TCRdb). Library prep was done by 5' RACE. Sequencing instrument: Illumina HiSeq 2500. Using fastp trimming at Q25 and MiXCR clonotype assembly, TCRdb reanalyzed the public sequencing data and kept in-frame beta chains. Every distinct CDR3 protein forms one entry, paired with its most common genes and DNA. The sample records about 240,000 distinct CDR3 sequences, over 8.5% of which are singletons. The ten largest clones add up to about 6.5% of the sample. What was sequenced was blood, either unsorted or a sorted T cell fraction (not recorded which). The source of these receptors is a male donor with ankylosing spondylitis or in good health (not recorded which).

The genes are TRBV18 and TRBJ2-7; 9 positions match TRBD1. The junction had 3 bases not matched to a gene; V was cut back by 0 bases and J by 6 bases. This CDR3 is built from 14 residues. Germline loops: CDR1 KGHSH, CDR2 LQKENI. The CDR3 DNA follows: TGTGCCAGCTCACCACCGACAGGGGGTGGCGAGCAGTACTTC. Protein product: CASSPPTGGGEQYF.

This clonotype has only a few counts. This chain uses TRBV7-9 with TRBJ1-4; tentative D call: TRBD1 (5 bases). V lost 1 base, J lost 0 bases, and 9 bases lay in between. The CDR3 is 16 amino acids. Germline V lookup: CDR1 SEHNR, CDR2 FQNEAQ (reference sequence). CDR3: CASSLGRGATNEKLFF. Here the CDR3 DNA reads TGTGCCAGCAGCTTAGGTCGGGGCGCAACTAATGAAAAACTGTTTTTT.

This clonotype was counted many times. The chain uses TRBV6-2 or TRBV6-3 and TRBJ1-5, with D hard to call. Trimming took 8 bases from V and 0 from J, leaving 14 bases between them. This CDR3 region has 15 residues. Germline V lookup: CDR1 MNHEY, CDR2 SVGEGT. Here the CDR3 DNA reads TGTGCCAGCTCAGACTCGGGTTATAGCAATCAGCCCCAGCATTTT. This sequence encodes CASSDSGYSNQPQHF.

This clonotype occurred a few times. The chain carries TRBV7-2 and TRBJ2-1, with 14 bases that match TRBD2. Germline CDR1 and CDR2: SGHTA and FQGNSA. V lost 4 bases, J lost 4 bases, and 3 bases stayed unmatched. The CDR3 length is 16 residues. In DNA, the CDR3 is TGTGCCAGCAGCTCGACTAGCGGGGGGGGGTACAATGAGCAGTTCTTC. Translated, it gives CASSSTSGGGYNEQFF.

This chain joins TRBV20-1 and TRBJ1-2, with 7 bases fitting TRBD1. CDR3 length: 14 amino acids. Germline lookup yields CDR1 DFQATT and CDR2 SNEGSKA (reference sequence). Trimming cost V 1 base and J 0 bases; bases outside gene matches: 2. The CDR3 DNA sequence: TGCAGTGCTAGAGCGACAGGGACTAACTATGGCTACACCTTC. Translation gives CSARATGTNYGYTF.

This clonotype has ten or more counts. This CDR3 is CSVASGTGGYTF. CDR3 DNA: TGCAGCGTTGCATCAGGGACTGGTGGCTACACCTTC. V gene TRBV29-1 combines with J gene TRBJ1-2; D is possibly TRBD1 (5 bases). CDR3 size: 12 residues. V shed 4 bases and J shed 7 bases, with 13 bases lying between them. CDR1 and CDR2 from the germline V gene are SQVTM and ANQGSEA.

In this sample, this clonotype turned up many times. The chain has TRBV20-1 and TRBJ1-3; D is unclear. Germline CDR1 is DFQATT and CDR2 is SNEGSKA (reference sequence). Trimming cost V 3 bases and J 4 bases, with 25 bases left between them. The CDR3 is made up of 18 amino acids. The CDR3 coding sequence is TGCAGTGCTAGGGGCTTCGCGTTGGCCGGAGGCTCCGGAAACACCATATATTTT. It encodes CSARGFALAGGSGNTIYF.

This clonotype was counted many times. The genes are TRBV5-1 and TRBJ2-2; TRBD1 agrees at 7 bases. The CDR3 contains 14 residues. The germline gives CDR1 SGHRS, CDR2 YFSETQ. Unmatched junction bases numbered 5, after V lost 4 bases and J lost 5 bases. The CDR3 bases are TGCGCCAGCAGCCCGGGACAGCTAACCGGGGAGCTGTTTTTT. Amino acids: CASSPGQLTGELFF.

This clonotype has ten or more counts. This rearrangement joins TRBV5-1 to TRBJ2-7; possibly TRBD1 for D (5 bases). Germline CDR1 SGHRS, CDR2 YFSETQ. V lost 1 base, J lost 2 bases, and 10 bases lay in between. This CDR3 spans 14 amino acids. The CDR3 DNA reads TGCGCCAGCAGCTTGAGGCAGGACACCTACGAGCAGTACTTC. This gives the protein CASSLRQDTYEQYF.

Ten or more counts support this clonotype. The chain links TRBV6-1 to TRBJ2-2; 8 bases align to TRBD1. CDR1 MNHNS and CDR2 SASEGT come from the germline V gene. J lost 7 bases, V lost 5 bases, and 15 bases had no gene match. The CDR3 is made up of 17 amino acids. CDR3 amino acids: CASSPDKTGDVDGELFF. The CDR3 coding sequence is TGTGCCAGCAGTCCAGACAAGACAGGGGACGTCGACGGGGAGCTGTTTTTT.

There are a few counts of this clonotype. The chain employs TRBV5-6 and TRBJ2-5; 7 bases match TRBD2. The CDR3 is made up of 15 amino acids. With 4 bases clipped from V and 2 bases from J, the junction kept 8 bases outside the gene matches. Germline V lookup: CDR1 SGHDT, CDR2 YYEEEE. The CDR3 DNA reads TGTGCCAGCAGCACCCCCGGGGGGACTCAAGAGACCCAGTACTTC. As protein: CASSTPGGTQETQYF.

A word on this clonotype: The junction differs from germline at one of its ends, possibly a read error. The chain links TRBV3-1 to TRBJ2-6, with 8 bases aligning to TRBD1. This CDR3 has 15 amino acids. Per germline, CDR1 LGHDT and CDR2 YNNKEL (reference sequence). The CDR3 loop is CANSLTGVGANVLTF. CDR3 DNA: TGTGCCAACAGCCTGACAGGGGTAGGGGCCAACGTCCTGACTTTC.

There are many counts of this clonotype. This chain uses TRBV20-1 with TRBJ1-1; D is perhaps TRBD1 (5 bases). Per the germline V gene, CDR1 is DFQATT and CDR2 is SNEGSKA (reference sequence). CDR3 size: 14 residues. The V gene lost 6 bases and the J gene lost 2 bases, with 16 bases spanning the gap. The CDR3 loop reads CSARREGYNTEAFF. The CDR3 DNA sequence: TGCAGTGCCAGGCGGGAGGGGTATAACACTGAAGCTTTCTTT.

In its sample, this clonotype was seen many times. This sequence joins TRBV20-1 and TRBJ2-7, with 8 bases that match TRBD1. Per the germline V gene, CDR1 is DFQATT and CDR2 is SNEGSKA (reference sequence). The length of the CDR3 is 12 residues. The V and J ends lost 4 bases and 4 bases, in that order; junction bases with no gene match: 3. In DNA form, the CDR3 reads TGCAGTGCTATTGACAGGGGATACGAGCAGTACTTC. It codes for CSAIDRGYEQYF.